This T cell receptor (beta chain) was captured by sequencing in a study of T cell responses to AZD1222 COVID-19 vaccine. Study findings and constraints: Just a handful of AZD1222 recipients were seropositive at baseline.

From germline, CDR1 is MNHEY and CDR2 SVGEGT. The CDR3 has 14 residues. This clone appeared a single time. Its target is unknown. Relative to the germline gene, one junction end is altered; a read error may explain this. Method: immunoSEQ multiplex PCR; TCRdb's copy keeps in-frame clones and lacks some. In the table there are 90,000 to 120,000 clones, over 90% of which are singletons. V gene TRBV6-2 or TRBV6-3 combines with J gene TRBJ2-5, with 11 bases that match TRBD2. This clonotype was obtained from an adult in good health. This material consisted of peripheral blood, taken on day 0 of AZD1222 vaccination. Here the CDR3 reads CASSYKLAGAPGDF. The CDR3 DNA reads as TGTGCCAGCAGTTACAAACTAGCGGGAGCCCCCGGGGACTTC.